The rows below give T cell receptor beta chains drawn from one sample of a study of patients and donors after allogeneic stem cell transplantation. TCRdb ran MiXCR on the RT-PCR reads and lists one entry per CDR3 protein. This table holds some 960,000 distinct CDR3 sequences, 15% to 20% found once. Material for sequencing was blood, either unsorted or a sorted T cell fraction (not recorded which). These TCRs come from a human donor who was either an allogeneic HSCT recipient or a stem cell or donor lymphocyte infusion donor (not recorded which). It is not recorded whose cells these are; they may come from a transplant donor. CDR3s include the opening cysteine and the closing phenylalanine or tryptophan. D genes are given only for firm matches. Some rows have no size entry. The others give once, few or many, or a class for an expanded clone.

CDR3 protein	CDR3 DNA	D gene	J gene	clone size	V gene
CASSQALGVGEKLFF	TGCGCCAGCAGCCAAGCCCTGGGAGTAGGCGAAAAACTGTTTTTT	.	TRBJ1-4	few	TRBV4-3
CASSLEDRAEQYF	TGTGCCAGCAGCTTAGAGGACAGGGCCGAGCAGTACTTC	TRBD1	TRBJ2-7	few	TRBV5-6
CASSYSRGTTTEAFF	TGTGCCAGCAGTTACTCTAGGGGGACAACCACTGAAGCTTTCTTT	.	TRBJ1-1	.	TRBV6-5
CSARVVYEQFF	TGCAGCGCTAGGGTGGTCTATGAGCAGTTCTTC	.	TRBJ2-1	few	TRBV29-1
CASSQVGLDFSGANVLTF	TGTGCCAGCAGCCAAGTAGGACTAGATTTCTCTGGGGCCAACGTCCTGACTTTC	TRBD2	TRBJ2-6	.	TRBV4-2
CASNLAGKPNTQYF	TGTGCCAGCAACCTAGCGGGAAAGCCGAATACGCAGTATTTT	TRBD2	TRBJ2-3	few	TRBV3-1
CASSLGDGGSRRIF	TGTGCCAGCAGTTTGGGAGACGGGGGGTCCCGGCGGATCTTC	TRBD2	TRBJ2-1	many	TRBV12-3/TRBV12-4
CASSPQGRRPQHF	TGCGCCAGCAGCCCGCAGGGGCGCAGGCCCCAGCATTTT	.	TRBJ1-5	.	TRBV4-1
CASSLRLGPISPLHF	TGTGCCAGCAGTCTCCGGCTGGGACCTATATCACCCCTCCACTTT	.	TRBJ1-6	.	TRBV12-3/TRBV12-4
CASRRGGSTGANVLTF	TGTGCCAGCAGGCGGGGGGGCTCAACTGGGGCCAACGTCCTGACTTTC	TRBD2	TRBJ2-6	.	TRBV25-1